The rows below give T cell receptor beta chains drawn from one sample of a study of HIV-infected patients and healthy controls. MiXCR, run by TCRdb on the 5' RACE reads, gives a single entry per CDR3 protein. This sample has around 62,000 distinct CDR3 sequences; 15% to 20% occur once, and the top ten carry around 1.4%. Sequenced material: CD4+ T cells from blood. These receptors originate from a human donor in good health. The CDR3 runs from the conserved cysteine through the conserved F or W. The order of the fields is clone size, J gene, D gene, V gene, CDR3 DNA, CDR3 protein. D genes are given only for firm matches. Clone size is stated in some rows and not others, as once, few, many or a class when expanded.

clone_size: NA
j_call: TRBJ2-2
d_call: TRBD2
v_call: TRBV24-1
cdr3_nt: TGTGCCACCAGTGACCCTAGCGGGAGCGCCGGGGAGCTGTTTTTT
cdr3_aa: CATSDPSGSAGELFF

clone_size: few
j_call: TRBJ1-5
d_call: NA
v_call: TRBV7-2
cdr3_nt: TGTGCCAGCAGCTTGGACGGACCCAATCAGCCCCAGCATTTT
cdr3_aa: CASSLDGPNQPQHF

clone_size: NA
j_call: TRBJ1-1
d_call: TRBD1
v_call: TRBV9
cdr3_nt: TGTGCCAGCAGGACAGGGCCCACTATGAACACTGAAGCTTTCTTT
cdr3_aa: CASRTGPTMNTEAFF

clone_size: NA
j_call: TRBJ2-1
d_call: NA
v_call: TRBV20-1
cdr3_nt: TGCAGTGCCGTGGGTCCAACTACGTATAATGAGCAGTTCTTC
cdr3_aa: CSAVGPTTYNEQFF

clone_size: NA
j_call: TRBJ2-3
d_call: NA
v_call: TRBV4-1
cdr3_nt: TGCGCCAGCAGCCAAGCGCATAGCACAGATACGCAGTATTTT
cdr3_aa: CASSQAHSTDTQYF

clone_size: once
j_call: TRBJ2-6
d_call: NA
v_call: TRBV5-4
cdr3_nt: TGTGCCAGCAGCTCCTTCCGGGCCTGGGGCTCTGGGGCCAACGTCCTGACTTTC
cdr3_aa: CASSSFRAWGSGANVLTF

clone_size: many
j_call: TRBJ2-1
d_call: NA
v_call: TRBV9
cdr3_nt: TGTGCCAGCAGCGTAGCCGGGACTTCGTATTACAATGAGCAGTTCTTC
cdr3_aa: CASSVAGTSYYNEQFF

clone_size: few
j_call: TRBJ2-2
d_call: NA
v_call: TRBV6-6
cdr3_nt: TGTGCCAGCAGTCCCAATCAGGTCTTCGCGAACACCGGGGAGCTGTTTTTT
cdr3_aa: CASSPNQVFANTGELFF

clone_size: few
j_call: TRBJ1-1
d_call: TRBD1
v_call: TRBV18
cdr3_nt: TGTGCCAGCTCATCGGGACAGGGGGTCAACACTGAAGCTTTCTTT
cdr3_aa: CASSSGQGVNTEAFF

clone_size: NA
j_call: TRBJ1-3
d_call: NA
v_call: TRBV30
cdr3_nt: TGTGCCTGGAGTATAAGCGAATTAGCCGGAAACACCATATATTTT
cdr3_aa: CAWSISELAGNTIYF

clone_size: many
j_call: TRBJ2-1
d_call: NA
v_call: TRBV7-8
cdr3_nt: TGTGCCAGCGGGGTAGACTCCTACAATGAGCAGTTCTTC
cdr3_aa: CASGVDSYNEQFF

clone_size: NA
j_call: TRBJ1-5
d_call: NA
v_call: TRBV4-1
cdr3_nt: TGCGCCAGCAGCCGAGAACGCAGAAATCAGCCCCAGCATTTT
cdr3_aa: CASSRERRNQPQHF

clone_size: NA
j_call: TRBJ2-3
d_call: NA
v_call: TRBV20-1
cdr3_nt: TGCAGTGCACCGAAGGGAACTCCTGTACCCACAGATACGCAGTATTTT
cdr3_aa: CSAPKGTPVPTDTQYF

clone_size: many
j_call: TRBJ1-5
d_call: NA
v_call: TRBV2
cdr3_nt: TGTGCCAGCACTATGGGGGTTCGCGGGAGCAATCAGCCCCAGCATTTT
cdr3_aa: CASTMGVRGSNQPQHF

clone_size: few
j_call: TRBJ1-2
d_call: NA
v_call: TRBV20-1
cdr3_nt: TGCAGTGCTAGAATCCCCAGGGATTATGGCTACACCTTC
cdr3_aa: CSARIPRDYGYTF

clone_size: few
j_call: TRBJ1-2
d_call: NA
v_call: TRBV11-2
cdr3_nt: TGTGCCAGCAGCTTAGAATGGAGGGGCCAGGGCTACACCTTC
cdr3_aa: CASSLEWRGQGYTF

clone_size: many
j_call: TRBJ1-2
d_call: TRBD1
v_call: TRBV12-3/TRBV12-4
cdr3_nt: TGTGCCAGCAGTCTCCGACAGGGACCTGCCCATGGCTACACCTTC
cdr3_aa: CASSLRQGPAHGYTF

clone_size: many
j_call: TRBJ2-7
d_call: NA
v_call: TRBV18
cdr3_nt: TGTGCCAGCTCACCACGAGGGGGTGGCGAGCAGTACTTC
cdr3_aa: CASSPRGGGEQYF

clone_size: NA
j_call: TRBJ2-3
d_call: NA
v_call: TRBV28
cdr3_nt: TGTGCCAGCAGTTTCTACGGGGCGGGCACAGATACGCAGTATTTT
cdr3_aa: CASSFYGAGTDTQYF

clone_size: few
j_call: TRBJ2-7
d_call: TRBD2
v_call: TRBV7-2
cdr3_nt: TGTGCCAGCAGCCGCCACAGGACTAGCGGGGGGGCCCGCTACGAGCAGTACTTC
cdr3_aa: CASSRHRTSGGARYEQYF

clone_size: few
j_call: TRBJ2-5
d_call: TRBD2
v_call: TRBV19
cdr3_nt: TGTGCCAGTAGTATCCGGACTAGCGGGGGCAAGCGGGAGACCCAGTACTTC
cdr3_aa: CASSIRTSGGKRETQYF

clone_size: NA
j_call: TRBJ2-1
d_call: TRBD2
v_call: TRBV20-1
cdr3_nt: TGCAGTGCGCGTAGCGGGAGCGGGTACAATGAGCAGTTCTTC
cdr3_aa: CSARSGSGYNEQFF

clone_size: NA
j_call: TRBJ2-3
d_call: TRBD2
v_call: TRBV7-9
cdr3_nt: TGTGCCAGCAGCTTTAGCGGGGCCAACCCTAGCACAGATACGCAGTATTTT
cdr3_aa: CASSFSGANPSTDTQYF

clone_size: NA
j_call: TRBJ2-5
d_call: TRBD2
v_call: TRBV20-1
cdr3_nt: TGCAGTGCTAGCGGAGTGTTAGCGGGAGAGGAGACCCAGTACTTC
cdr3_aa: CSASGVLAGEETQYF

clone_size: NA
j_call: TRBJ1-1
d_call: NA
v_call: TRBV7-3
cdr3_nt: TGTGCCAGCAGCTTACCCCTGCGTTGGCCTGAAGCTTTCTTT
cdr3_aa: CASSLPLRWPEAFF

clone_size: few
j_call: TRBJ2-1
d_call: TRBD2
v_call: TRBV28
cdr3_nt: TGTGCCAGCAGTTCCCTCGGACTAGTCAATGAGCAGTTCTTC
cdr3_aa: CASSSLGLVNEQFF

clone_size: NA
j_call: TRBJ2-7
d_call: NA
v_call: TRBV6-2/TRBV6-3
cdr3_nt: TGTGCCAGCAGTTACTCGAGCAGCTCCTACGAGCAGTACTTC
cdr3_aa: CASSYSSSSYEQYF

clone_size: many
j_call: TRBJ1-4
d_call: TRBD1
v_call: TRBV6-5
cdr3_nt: TGTGCCAGCAGTTACCGGGACAGGGTGGGAAAACTGTTTTTT
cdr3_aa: CASSYRDRVGKLFF

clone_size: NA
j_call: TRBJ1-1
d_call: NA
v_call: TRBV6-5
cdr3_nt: TGTGCCAGCAGTGGTCGGAGGGCCCTAGAAGCTTTCTTT
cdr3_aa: CASSGRRALEAFF

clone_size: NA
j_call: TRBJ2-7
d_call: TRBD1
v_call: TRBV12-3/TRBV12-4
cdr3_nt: TGTGCCAGCAGATCTGGGACAGCGTCCTACGAGCAGTACTTC
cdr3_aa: CASRSGTASYEQYF

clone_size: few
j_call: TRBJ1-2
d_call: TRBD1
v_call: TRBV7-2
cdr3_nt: TGTGCCAGCAGCGGGTACAGGGGGGATGGCTACACCTTC
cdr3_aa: CASSGYRGDGYTF

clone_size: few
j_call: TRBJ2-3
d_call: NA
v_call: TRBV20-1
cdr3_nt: TGCAGTGCTAGAGTTTCCGTTTGGGACTCTCGCGCAGATACGCAGTATTTT
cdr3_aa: CSARVSVWDSRADTQYF

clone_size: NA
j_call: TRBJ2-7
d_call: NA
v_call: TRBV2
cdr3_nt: TGTGCCAGCACCACACAGGGGGGGGCGAGGACCTACGAGCAGTACTTC
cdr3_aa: CASTTQGGARTYEQYF

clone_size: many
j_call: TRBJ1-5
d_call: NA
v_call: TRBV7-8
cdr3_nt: TGTGCCAGCAGCTTAGGTGGGGGCCGGGGGCCCCAGCATTTT
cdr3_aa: CASSLGGGRGPQHF

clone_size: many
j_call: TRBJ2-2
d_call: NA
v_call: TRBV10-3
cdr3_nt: TGTGCCATCAGTGAGAGGGGAGTAGACACCGGGGAGCTGTTTTTT
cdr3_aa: CAISERGVDTGELFF

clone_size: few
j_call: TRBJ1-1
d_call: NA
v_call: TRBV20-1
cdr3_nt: TGCAGTGCTCCAAGCGCAGGGGTGAACACTGAAGCTTTCTTT
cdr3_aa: CSAPSAGVNTEAFF

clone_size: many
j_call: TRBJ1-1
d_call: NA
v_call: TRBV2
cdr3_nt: TGTGCCAGCAGGGACTTAAGGGGTGACACTGAAGCTTTCTTT
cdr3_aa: CASRDLRGDTEAFF

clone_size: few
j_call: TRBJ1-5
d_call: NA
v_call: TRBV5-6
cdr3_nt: TGTGCCAGCAGCTTGGGAGGAGTCGGGCAGCCCCAGCATTTT
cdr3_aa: CASSLGGVGQPQHF

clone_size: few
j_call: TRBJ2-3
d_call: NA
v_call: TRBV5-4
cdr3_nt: TGTGCCAGCAGCTTGGCCGGGGTCCCTAGCACAGATACGCAGTATTTT
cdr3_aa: CASSLAGVPSTDTQYF

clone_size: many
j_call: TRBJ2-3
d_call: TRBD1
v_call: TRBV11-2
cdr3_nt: TGTGCCAGCAGCTTAGGGCTTGGACAGGGGGTGACAGATACGCAGTATTTT
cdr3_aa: CASSLGLGQGVTDTQYF

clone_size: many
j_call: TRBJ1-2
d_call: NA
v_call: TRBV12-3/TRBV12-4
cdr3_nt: TGTGCCAGCACCACATCTAACTATGGCTACACCTTC
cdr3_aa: CASTTSNYGYTF

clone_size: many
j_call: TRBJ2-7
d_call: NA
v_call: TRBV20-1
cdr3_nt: TGCAGTGCTAGAGGATGGCAGGGGACCTACGAGCAGTACTTC
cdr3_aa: CSARGWQGTYEQYF

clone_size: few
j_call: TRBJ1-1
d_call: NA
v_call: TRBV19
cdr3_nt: TGTGCCAGTAGTATAGCTCCCGCAGGGCACACTGAAGCTTTCTTT
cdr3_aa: CASSIAPAGHTEAFF

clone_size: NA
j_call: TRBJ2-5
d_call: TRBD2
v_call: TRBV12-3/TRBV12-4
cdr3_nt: TGTGCCAGCAGTTTGGGTAGTGGACTAGCAGGTTTAGGGGAGACCCAGTACTTC
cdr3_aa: CASSLGSGLAGLGETQYF

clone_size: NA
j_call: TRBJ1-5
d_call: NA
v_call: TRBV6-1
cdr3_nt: TGTGCCAGCAGCCGAAATCAGCCCCAGCATTTT
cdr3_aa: CASSRNQPQHF

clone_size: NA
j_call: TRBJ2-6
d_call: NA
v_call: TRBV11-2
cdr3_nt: TGTGCCAGCAGCTTAGAACCCTCGCACTGGTCTGGGGCCAACGTCCTGACTTTC
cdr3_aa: CASSLEPSHWSGANVLTF

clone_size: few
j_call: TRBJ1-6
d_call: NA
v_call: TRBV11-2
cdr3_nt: TGTGCCAGCGGCGGGAATCATAATTCACCCCTCCACTTT
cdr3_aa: CASGGNHNSPLHF

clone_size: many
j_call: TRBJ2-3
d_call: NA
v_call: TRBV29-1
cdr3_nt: TGCAGCGTTGGTCATGGGGGGTTTAACACAGATACGCAGTATTTT
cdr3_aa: CSVGHGGFNTDTQYF

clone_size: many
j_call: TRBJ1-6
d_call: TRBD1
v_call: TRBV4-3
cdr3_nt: TGCGCCAGCAGCCAAGTGACCCCAGGACAGGGTCATTCACCCCTCCACTTT
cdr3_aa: CASSQVTPGQGHSPLHF

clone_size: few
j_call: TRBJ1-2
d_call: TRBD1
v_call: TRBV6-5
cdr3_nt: TGTGCCAGCAGGACAGGGTTCTTCAACCATGGCTACACCTTC
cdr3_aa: CASRTGFFNHGYTF